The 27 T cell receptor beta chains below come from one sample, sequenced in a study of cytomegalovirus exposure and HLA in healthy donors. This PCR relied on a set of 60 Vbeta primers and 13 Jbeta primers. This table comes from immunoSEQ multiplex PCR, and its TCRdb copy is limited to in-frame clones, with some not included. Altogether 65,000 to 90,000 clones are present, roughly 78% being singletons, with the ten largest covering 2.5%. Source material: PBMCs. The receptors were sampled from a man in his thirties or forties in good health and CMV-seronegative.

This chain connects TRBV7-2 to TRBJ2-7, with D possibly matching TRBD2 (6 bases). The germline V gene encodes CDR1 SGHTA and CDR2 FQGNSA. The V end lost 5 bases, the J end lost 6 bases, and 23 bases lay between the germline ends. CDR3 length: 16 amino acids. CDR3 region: CASSLNPSAKLGEQYF. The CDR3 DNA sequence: TGTGCCAGCAGCCTTAACCCTAGCGCCAAGTTGGGCGAGCAGTACTTC.

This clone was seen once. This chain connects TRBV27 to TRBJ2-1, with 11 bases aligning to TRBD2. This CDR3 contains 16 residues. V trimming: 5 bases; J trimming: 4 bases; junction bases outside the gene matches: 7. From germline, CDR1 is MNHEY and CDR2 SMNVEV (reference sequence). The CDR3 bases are TGTGCCAGCAGTCTCCCCACTAGCGGGAGTTACAATGAGCAGTTCTTC. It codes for CASSLPTSGSYNEQFF.

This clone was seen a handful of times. CDR3 sequence reads: CASSLNHRTGGNGYTF. Written as DNA, the CDR3 is TGTGCCAGCAGCTTAAACCACCGGACAGGGGGAAATGGCTACACCTTC. The V gene is TRBV7-2, the J gene TRBJ1-2; 10 bases line up with TRBD1. Germline V gene sequence: CDR1 SGHTA, CDR2 FQGNSA. Germline trimming cut 2 bases from V and 6 bases from J; bases unmatched to any gene: 9. CDR3 length equals 16 residues.

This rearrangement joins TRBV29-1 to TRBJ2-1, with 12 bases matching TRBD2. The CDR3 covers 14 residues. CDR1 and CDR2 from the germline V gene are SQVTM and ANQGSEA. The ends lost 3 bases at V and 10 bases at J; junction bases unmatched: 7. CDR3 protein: CSVESSGRAREQFF. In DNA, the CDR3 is TGCAGCGTTGAGTCTAGCGGGAGGGCCAGGGAGCAGTTCTTC.

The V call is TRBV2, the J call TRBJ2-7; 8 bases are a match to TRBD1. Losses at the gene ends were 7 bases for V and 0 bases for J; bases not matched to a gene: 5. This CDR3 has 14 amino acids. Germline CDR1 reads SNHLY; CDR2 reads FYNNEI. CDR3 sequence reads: CASTPGTGSYEQYF. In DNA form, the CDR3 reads TGTGCCAGCACTCCTGGGACAGGCTCCTACGAGCAGTACTTC.

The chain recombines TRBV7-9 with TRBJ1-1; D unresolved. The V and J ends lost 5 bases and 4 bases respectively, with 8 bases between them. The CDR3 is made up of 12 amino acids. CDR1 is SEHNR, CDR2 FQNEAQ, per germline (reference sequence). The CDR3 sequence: CASSPGSTEAFF. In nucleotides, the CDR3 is TGTGCCAGCAGCCCCGGGTCCACTGAAGCTTTCTTT.

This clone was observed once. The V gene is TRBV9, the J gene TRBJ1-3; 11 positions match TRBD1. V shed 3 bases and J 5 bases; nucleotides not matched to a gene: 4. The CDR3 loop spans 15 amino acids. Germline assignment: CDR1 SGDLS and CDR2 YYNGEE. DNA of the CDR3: TGTGCCAGCAGCGCCGGGACAGGGGGGAGAAACACCATATATTTT. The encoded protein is CASSAGTGGRNTIYF.

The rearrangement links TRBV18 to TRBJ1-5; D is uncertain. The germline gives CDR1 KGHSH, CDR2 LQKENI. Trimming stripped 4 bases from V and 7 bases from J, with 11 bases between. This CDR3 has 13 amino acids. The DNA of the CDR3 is TGTGCCAGCTCACTCGACACGAGACAGCCCCAGCATTTT. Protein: CASSLDTRQPQHF.

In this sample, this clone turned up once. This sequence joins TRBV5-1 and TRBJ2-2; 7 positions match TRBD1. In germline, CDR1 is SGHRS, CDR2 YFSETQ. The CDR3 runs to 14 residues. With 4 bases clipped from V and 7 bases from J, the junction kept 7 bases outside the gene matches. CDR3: CASSQRQGGGELFF. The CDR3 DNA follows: TGCGCCAGCAGCCAGCGACAGGGTGGCGGGGAGCTGTTTTTT.

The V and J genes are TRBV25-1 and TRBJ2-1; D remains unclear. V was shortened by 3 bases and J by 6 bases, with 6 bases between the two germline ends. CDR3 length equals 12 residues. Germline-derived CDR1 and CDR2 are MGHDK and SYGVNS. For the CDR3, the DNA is TGTGCCAGCAGTGACGGTTTCAATGAGCAGTTCTTC. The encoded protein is CASSDGFNEQFF.

The CDR3 bases are TGCGCCAGCAGCCAAGATCTAGCGGGAGCCCCCGGGGATGAGCAGTTCTTC. This translates into CASSQDLAGAPGDEQFF. This chain connects TRBV4-1 to TRBJ2-1, with 10 bases matching TRBD2. J gave up 8 bases and V 0 bases, and 10 bases lay outside the gene matches. This CDR3 comprises 17 residues. Germline V gene data show CDR1 as MGHRA and CDR2 as YSYEKL.

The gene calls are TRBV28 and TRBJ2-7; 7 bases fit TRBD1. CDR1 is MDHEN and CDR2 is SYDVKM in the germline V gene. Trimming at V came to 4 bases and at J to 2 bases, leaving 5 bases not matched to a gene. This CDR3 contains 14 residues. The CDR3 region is CASSSDRAPYEQYF. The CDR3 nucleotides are TGTGCCAGCAGTTCCGACAGGGCCCCCTACGAGCAGTACTTC. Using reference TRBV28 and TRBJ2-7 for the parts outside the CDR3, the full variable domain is DVKVTQSSRYLVKRTGEKVFLECVQDMDHENMFWYRQDPGLGLRLIYFSYDVKMKEKGDIPEGYSVSREKKERFSLILESASTNQTSMYLCASSSDRAPYEQYFGPGTRLTVT.

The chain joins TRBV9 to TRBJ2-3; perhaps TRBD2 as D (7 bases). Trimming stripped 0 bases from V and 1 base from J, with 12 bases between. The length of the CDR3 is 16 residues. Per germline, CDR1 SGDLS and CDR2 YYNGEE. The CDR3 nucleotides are TGTGCCAGCAGCGTAGTTGAGGGGGGGGGCACAGATACGCAGTATTTT. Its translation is CASSVVEGGGTDTQYF.

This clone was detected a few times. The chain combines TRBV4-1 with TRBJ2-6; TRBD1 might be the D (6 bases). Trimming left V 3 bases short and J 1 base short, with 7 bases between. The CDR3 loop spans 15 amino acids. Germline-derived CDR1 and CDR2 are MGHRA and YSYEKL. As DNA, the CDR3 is TGCGCCAGCAGCCAGACAGGTTCTGGGGCCAACGTCCTGACTTTC. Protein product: CASSQTGSGANVLTF.

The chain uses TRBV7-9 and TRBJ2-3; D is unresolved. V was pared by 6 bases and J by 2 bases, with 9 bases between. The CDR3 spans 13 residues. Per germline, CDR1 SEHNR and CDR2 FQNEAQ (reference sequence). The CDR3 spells CASRSWATDTQYF. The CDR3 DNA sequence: TGTGCCAGCAGGTCCTGGGCCACAGATACGCAGTATTTT.

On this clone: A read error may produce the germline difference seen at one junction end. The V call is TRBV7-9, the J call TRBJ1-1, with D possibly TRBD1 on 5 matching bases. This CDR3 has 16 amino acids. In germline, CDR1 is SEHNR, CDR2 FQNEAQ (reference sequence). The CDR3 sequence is CSSSRHAERRGTEAFF. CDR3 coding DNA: TGTTCCAGCAGCCGTCATGCCGAGCGGAGGGGCACTGAAGCTTTCTTT.

The CDR3 is CASSSRTGPTGELFF. CDR3 bases: TGCGCCAGCAGCTCTAGGACAGGGCCAACCGGGGAGCTGTTTTTT. This chain links TRBV5-1 with TRBJ2-2; TRBD1 agrees at 8 bases. CDR3 length: 15 residues. Germline V gene data show CDR1 as SGHRS and CDR2 as YFSETQ. With V trimmed by 3 bases and J by 5 bases, 6 bases remained unmatched. The full variable domain, with the rest looked up from reference TRBV5-1 and TRBJ2-2, is KAGVTQTPRYLIKTRGQQVTLSCSPISGHRSVSWYQQTPGQGLQFLFEYFSETQRNKGNFPGRFSGRQFSNSRSEMNVSTLELGDSALYLCASSSRTGPTGELFFGEGSRLTVL.

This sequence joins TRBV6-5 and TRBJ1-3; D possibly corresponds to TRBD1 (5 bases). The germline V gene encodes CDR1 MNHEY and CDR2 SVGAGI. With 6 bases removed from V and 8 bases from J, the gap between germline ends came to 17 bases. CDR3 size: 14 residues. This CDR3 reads CASSPDLWGDTIYF. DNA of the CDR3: TGTGCCAGCAGCCCGGACCTATGGGGGGACACCATATATTTT.

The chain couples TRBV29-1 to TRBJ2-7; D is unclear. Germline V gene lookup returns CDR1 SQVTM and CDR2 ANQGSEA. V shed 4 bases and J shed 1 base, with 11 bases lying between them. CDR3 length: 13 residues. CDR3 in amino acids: CSVVVAGSYEQYF. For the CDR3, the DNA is TGCAGCGTTGTTGTGGCAGGTTCCTACGAGCAGTACTTC.

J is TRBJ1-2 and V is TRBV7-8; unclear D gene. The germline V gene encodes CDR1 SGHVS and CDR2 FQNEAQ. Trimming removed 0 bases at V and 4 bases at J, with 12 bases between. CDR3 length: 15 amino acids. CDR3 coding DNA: TGTGCCAGCAGCTTAGCCCCCTGGAGGGTCTATGGCTACACCTTC. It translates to CASSLAPWRVYGYTF. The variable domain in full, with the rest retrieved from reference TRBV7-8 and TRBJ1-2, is GAGVSQSPRYKVAKRGQDVALRCDPISGHVSLFWYQQALGQGPEFLTYFQNEAQLDKSGLPSDRFFAERPEGSVSTLKIQRTQQEDSAVYLCASSLAPWRVYGYTFGSGTRLTVV.

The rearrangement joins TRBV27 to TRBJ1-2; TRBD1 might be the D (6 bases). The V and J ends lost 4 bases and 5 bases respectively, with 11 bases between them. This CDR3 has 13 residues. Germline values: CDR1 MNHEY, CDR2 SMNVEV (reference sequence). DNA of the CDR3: TGTGCCAGCAGTTATACAGGGAGTTATGGCTACACCTTC. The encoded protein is CASSYTGSYGYTF.

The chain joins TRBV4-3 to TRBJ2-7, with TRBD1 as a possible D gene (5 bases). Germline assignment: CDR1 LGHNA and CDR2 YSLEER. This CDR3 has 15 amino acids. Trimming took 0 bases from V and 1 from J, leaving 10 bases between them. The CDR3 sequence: CASSQEQATSYEQYF. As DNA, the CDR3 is TGCGCCAGCAGCCAAGAACAGGCCACGTCCTACGAGCAGTACTTC.

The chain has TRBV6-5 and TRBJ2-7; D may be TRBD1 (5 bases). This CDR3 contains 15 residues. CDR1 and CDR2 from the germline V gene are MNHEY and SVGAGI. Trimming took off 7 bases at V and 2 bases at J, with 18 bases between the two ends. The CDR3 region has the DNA TGTGCCAGCACCCCCAGCGTGGGGCGCACCTACGAGCAGTACTTC. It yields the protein CASTPSVGRTYEQYF.

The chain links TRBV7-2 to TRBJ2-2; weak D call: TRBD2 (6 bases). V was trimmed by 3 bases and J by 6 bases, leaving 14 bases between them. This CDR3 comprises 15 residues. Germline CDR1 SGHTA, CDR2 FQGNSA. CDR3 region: CASSLDIAVPGELFF. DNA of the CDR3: TGTGCCAGCAGCTTGGACATAGCGGTTCCCGGGGAGCTGTTTTTT.

Here the CDR3 DNA reads TGCGCCAGCACTAAGACAGGATTAAACTTCGAAGCTTTCTTT. Translation gives CASTKTGLNFEAFF. The chain combines TRBV10-2 with TRBJ1-1; D may be TRBD1 (6 bases). Germline V CDR1 and CDR2: WSHSY, SAAADI. V lost 7 bases, J lost 8 bases, and 20 bases lay in between. This CDR3 has 14 residues.

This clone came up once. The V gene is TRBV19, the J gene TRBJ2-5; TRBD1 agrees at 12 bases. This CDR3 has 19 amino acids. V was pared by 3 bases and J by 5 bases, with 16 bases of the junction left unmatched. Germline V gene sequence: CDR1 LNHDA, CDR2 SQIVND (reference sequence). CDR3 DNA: TGTGCCAGTAGTATTACCCGTCCCGGGACAGGGGGCGCCTGGGAGACCCAGTACTTC. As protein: CASSITRPGTGGAWETQYF.

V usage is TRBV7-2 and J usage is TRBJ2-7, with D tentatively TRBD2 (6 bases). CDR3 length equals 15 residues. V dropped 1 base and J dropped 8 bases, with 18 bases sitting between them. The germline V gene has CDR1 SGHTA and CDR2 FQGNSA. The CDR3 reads CASSLDKRAGGKQYF. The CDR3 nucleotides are TGTGCCAGCAGCTTAGACAAGCGGGCTGGGGGGAAGCAGTACTTC.